The rows below give T cell receptor beta chains drawn from one sample of a study of PD-L1 blockade in urothelial cancer. TCRdb's copy holds only in-frame clones and misses some; the assay was immunoSEQ multiplex PCR. The sample contains about 52,000 clones, roughly 82% of which appear only once. Specimen: PBMCs, collected around atezolizumab (anti-PD-L1) treatment. The receptors were sampled from a man between 50 and 59 years old with urothelial cancer. The CDR3 runs from the conserved cysteine through the conserved F or W. D genes are given only for firm matches. Size tells how often a clone was seen (once, few, many) or the class of an expanded clone, and some rows leave it out.

V: TRBV19
size: .
D: .
J: TRBJ2-5
DNA: TGTGCCAGTAGTGTAGACAGGAGGCCGCAAGAGACCCAGTACTTC
CDR3: CASSVDRRPQETQYF

V: TRBV5-1
size: few
D: TRBD2
J: TRBJ2-7
DNA: TGCGCCAGCAGCTTGGCGAGTCTAGCGGGAGGGAGGGAGCAGTACTTC
CDR3: CASSLASLAGGREQYF

V: TRBV15
size: .
D: TRBD1
J: TRBJ1-2
DNA: TGTGCCACCAGCAGAGATGGGACAGGGGCTAACTATGGCTACACCTTC
CDR3: CATSRDGTGANYGYTF

V: TRBV6-5
size: .
D: .
J: TRBJ1-3
DNA: TGTGCCAGCAGGCAGGACTTCAGCTCTGGAAACACCATATATTTT
CDR3: CASRQDFSSGNTIYF

V: TRBV21-1
size: once
D: .
J: TRBJ2-5
DNA: TGTGCCAGCAGCCGGCGAGCGGGAGTATCCCCCCAAGAGACCCAGTACTTC
CDR3: CASSRRAGVSPQETQYF

V: TRBV27
size: .
D: TRBD1
J: TRBJ1-5
DNA: TGTGCCAGCAGTCCTTACCGGACAGGGGTTAACGGCAATCAGCCCCAGCATTTT
CDR3: CASSPYRTGVNGNQPQHF

V: TRBV2
size: .
D: TRBD1
J: TRBJ2-2
DNA: TGTGCCAGCTCCGGGACAGGGCCCACCGGGGAGCTGTTTTTT
CDR3: CASSGTGPTGELFF

V: TRBV6-4
size: .
D: TRBD1
J: TRBJ2-1
DNA: TGTGCCAGCAGTGATGGACAGGGGGTGGATGAGCAGTTCTTC
CDR3: CASSDGQGVDEQFF

V: TRBV27
size: .
D: TRBD1
J: TRBJ2-5
DNA: TGTGCCAGCAGTTACTCGGGACAGAAAGAGACCCAGTACTTC
CDR3: CASSYSGQKETQYF

V: TRBV9
size: once
D: TRBD2
J: TRBJ2-7
DNA: TGTGCCAGCAGCGTAGTTGCGGGAGGCTCCTACGAGCAGTACTTC
CDR3: CASSVVAGGSYEQYF

V: TRBV2
size: .
D: TRBD1
J: TRBJ1-2
DNA: TGTGCCAGCACTTTGAACAGGGGATACACTAACTATGGCTACACCTTC
CDR3: CASTLNRGYTNYGYTF

V: TRBV7-6
size: once
D: TRBD2
J: TRBJ2-1
DNA: TGTGCCAGCAGCTACAGGGTAGCGGGAGGAAAAAATGAGCAGTTCTTC
CDR3: CASSYRVAGGKNEQFF

V: TRBV25-1
size: .
D: TRBD1
J: TRBJ1-2
DNA: TGTGCCAGCAGTGAGACAGGGGCGAAAGCTAACTATGGCTACACCTTC
CDR3: CASSETGAKANYGYTF

V: TRBV6-5
size: .
D: .
J: TRBJ2-1
DNA: TGTGCCAGCAGTCAACGGGACTTATTAAATGAGCAGTTCTTC
CDR3: CASSQRDLLNEQFF

V: TRBV11-2
size: .
D: .
J: TRBJ2-2
DNA: TGTGCCAGCAGCACCCACAGGGATCGGGAGCTGTTTTTT
CDR3: CASSTHRDRELFF

V: TRBV4-1
size: .
D: TRBD1
J: TRBJ1-2
DNA: TGCGCCAGCAGCCAAGATATGGACAGGAACTATGGCTACACCTTC
CDR3: CASSQDMDRNYGYTF

V: TRBV6-6
size: .
D: .
J: TRBJ2-7
DNA: TGTGCCAGCAGTTACACGCTCTACGAGCAGTACTTC
CDR3: CASSYTLYEQYF

V: TRBV9
size: .
D: TRBD2
J: TRBJ2-1
DNA: TGTGCCAGCAGCGTAGATGCGGGACTAGCGGCCTACAATGAGCAGTTCTTC
CDR3: CASSVDAGLAAYNEQFF

V: TRBV4-1
size: few
D: TRBD2
J: TRBJ2-1
DNA: TGCGCCAGCAGCCAAAGGGATGGCGGGAGGGCCGGTGAGCAGTTCTTC
CDR3: CASSQRDGGRAGEQFF

V: TRBV14
size: .
D: TRBD2
J: TRBJ2-5
DNA: TGTGCCAGCAGTCCTACTAGCGGGAGAAGACAGACCCAGTACTTC
CDR3: CASSPTSGRRQTQYF

V: TRBV15
size: .
D: .
J: TRBJ1-5
DNA: TGTGCCACCAGCAGACCAAATCAGCCCCAGCATTTT
CDR3: CATSRPNQPQHF

V: TRBV21-1
size: .
D: .
J: TRBJ2-5
DNA: TGTGCCAGCAGCAAAGTTCCCCCGGATCTTGGGGGGTACCAAGAGACCCAGTACTTC
CDR3: CASSKVPPDLGGYQETQYF

V: TRBV14
size: .
D: .
J: TRBJ2-5
DNA: TGTGCCAGCAGCCTTAAACAGTACCAAGAGACCCAGTACTTC
CDR3: CASSLKQYQETQYF

V: TRBV5-1
size: .
D: TRBD1
J: TRBJ2-7
DNA: TGCGCCAGCAGCCCGGACAGGATATCCTACGAGCAGTACTTC
CDR3: CASSPDRISYEQYF

V: TRBV28
size: few
D: .
J: TRBJ2-5
DNA: TGTGCCAGCAGTTTATCCCCGAAAGGCGGCCTGAGGGAGACCCAGTACTTC
CDR3: CASSLSPKGGLRETQYF

V: TRBV5-1
size: .
D: TRBD2
J: TRBJ2-3
DNA: TGCGCCAGCAGGGGGAGGTCTAGCGGGATCACAGATACGCAGTATTTT
CDR3: CASRGRSSGITDTQYF

V: TRBV5-6
size: .
D: .
J: TRBJ2-7
DNA: TGTGCCAGCAGCGGAGCGAATCAGATCTACGAGCAGTACTTC
CDR3: CASSGANQIYEQYF

V: TRBV25-1
size: .
D: .
J: TRBJ1-2
DNA: TGTGCCAGCAGTGAATCCTCCTGGGGGCCGGGCTATGGCTACACCTTC
CDR3: CASSESSWGPGYGYTF

V: TRBV7-8
size: .
D: .
J: TRBJ2-5
DNA: TGTGCCAGCAGCCGGAGTCGGGAGACCCAGTACTTC
CDR3: CASSRSRETQYF

V: TRBV5-5
size: .
D: .
J: TRBJ2-1
DNA: TGTGCCAGCAGCTTGGGAGATAGCGCCGCTTTTAAGTTCTTC
CDR3: CASSLGDSAAFKFF

V: TRBV5-1
size: once
D: TRBD2
J: TRBJ2-3
DNA: TGCGCCAGCAGCTTTAGACTAGCGGGGAGACGAGGGGCAGATACGCAGTATTTT
CDR3: CASSFRLAGRRGADTQYF

V: TRBV7-6
size: once
D: .
J: TRBJ1-5
DNA: TGTGCCAGCAGCTCGGGTCATAGCAATCAGCCCCAGCATTTT
CDR3: CASSSGHSNQPQHF

V: TRBV5-1
size: .
D: TRBD2
J: TRBJ2-3
DNA: TGCGCCAGCAGCTCCGGACTAGCGGGAGGCCAAGATACGCAGTATTTT
CDR3: CASSSGLAGGQDTQYF

V: TRBV7-7
size: once
D: .
J: TRBJ2-7
DNA: TGTGCTAGCAGCTTAGCGGAGCGGGCCGAGCAGTACTTC
CDR3: CASSLAERAEQYF

V: TRBV12-5
size: .
D: .
J: TRBJ2-1
DNA: TGTGCTAGTGGTTTCCTCCTTAGTAATGAGCAGTTCTTC
CDR3: CASGFLLSNEQFF

V: TRBV6-1
size: .
D: TRBD1
J: TRBJ1-5
DNA: TGTGCCACCGACAGGGATCCCAATCAGCCCCAGCATTTT
CDR3: CATDRDPNQPQHF